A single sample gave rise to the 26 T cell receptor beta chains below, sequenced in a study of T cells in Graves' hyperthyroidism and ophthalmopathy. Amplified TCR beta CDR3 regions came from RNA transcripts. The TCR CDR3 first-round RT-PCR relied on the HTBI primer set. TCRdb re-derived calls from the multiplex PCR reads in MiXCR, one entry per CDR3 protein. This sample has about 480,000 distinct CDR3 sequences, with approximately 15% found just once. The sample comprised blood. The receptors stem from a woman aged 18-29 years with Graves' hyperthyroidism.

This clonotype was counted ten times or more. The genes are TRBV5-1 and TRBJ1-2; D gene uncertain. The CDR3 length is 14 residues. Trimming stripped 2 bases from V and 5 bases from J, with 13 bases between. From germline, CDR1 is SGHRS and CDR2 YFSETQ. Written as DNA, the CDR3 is TGCGCCAGCAGCTTAGCGCAATTGGGATATGGCTACACCTTC. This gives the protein CASSLAQLGYGYTF.

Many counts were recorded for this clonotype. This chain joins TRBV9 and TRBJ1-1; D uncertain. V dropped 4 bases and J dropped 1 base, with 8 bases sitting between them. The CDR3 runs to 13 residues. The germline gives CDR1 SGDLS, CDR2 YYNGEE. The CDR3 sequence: CASSTNRNTEAFF. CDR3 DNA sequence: TGTGCCAGCAGCACCAACCGGAACACTGAAGCTTTCTTT.

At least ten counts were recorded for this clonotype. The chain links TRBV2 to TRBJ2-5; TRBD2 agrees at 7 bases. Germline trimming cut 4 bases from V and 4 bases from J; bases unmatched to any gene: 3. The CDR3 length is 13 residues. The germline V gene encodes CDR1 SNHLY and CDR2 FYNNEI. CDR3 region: CASSGLAVETQYF. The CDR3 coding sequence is TGTGCCAGCAGTGGACTAGCCGTAGAGACCCAGTACTTC.

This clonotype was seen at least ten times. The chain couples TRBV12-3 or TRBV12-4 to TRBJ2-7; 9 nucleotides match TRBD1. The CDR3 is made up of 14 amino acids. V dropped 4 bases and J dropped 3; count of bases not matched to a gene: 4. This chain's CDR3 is CASSSDRGYYEQYF. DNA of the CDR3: TGTGCCAGCAGTTCGGACAGGGGTTACTACGAGCAGTACTTC.

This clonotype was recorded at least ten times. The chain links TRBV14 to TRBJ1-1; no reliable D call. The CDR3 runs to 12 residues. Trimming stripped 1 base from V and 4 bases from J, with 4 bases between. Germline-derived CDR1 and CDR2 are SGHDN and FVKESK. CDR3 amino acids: CASSQVSTEAFF. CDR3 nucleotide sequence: TGTGCCAGCAGCCAAGTCAGCACTGAAGCTTTCTTT.

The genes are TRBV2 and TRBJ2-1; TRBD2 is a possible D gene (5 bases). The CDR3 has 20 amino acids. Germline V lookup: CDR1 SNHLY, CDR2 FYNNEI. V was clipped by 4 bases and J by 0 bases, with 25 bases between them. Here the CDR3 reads CASSGRFGEYVVSSYNEQFF. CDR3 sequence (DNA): TGTGCCAGCAGTGGGAGGTTTGGGGAGTATGTCGTTAGCTCCTACAATGAGCAGTTCTTC.

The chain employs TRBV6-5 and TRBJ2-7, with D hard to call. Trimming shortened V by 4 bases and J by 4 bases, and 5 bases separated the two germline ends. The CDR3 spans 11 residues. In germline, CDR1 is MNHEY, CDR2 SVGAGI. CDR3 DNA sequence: TGTGCCAGCAGTTTGCAATACGAGCAGTACGTC. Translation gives CASSLQYEQYV.

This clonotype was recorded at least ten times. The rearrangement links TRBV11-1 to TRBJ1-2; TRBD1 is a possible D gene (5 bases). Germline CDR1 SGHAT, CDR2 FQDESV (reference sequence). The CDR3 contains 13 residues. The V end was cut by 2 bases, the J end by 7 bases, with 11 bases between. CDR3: CASSLRSGFGYTF. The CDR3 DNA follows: TGTGCCAGCAGCTTACGTTCAGGGTTTGGCTACACCTTC. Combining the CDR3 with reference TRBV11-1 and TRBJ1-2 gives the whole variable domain EAEVAQSPRYKITEKSQAVAFWCDPISGHATLYWYRQILGQGPELLVQFQDESVVDDSQLPKDRFSAERLKGVDSTLKIQPAELGDSAMYLCASSLRSGFGYTFGSGTRLTVV.

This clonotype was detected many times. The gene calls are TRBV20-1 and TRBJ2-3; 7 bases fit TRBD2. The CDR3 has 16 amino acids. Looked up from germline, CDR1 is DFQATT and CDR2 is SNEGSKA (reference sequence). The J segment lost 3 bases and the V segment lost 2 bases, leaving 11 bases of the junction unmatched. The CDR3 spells CSARLPWAGETDTQYF. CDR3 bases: TGCAGTGCTAGACTACCCTGGGCGGGAGAAACAGATACGCAGTATTTT.

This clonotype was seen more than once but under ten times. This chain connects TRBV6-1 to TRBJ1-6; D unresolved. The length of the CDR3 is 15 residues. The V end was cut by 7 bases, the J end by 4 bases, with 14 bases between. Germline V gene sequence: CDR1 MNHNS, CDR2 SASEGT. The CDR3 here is CASKIGETYNSPLHF. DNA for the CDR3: TGTGCCAGCAAAATCGGGGAAACTTATAATTCACCCCTCCACTTT.

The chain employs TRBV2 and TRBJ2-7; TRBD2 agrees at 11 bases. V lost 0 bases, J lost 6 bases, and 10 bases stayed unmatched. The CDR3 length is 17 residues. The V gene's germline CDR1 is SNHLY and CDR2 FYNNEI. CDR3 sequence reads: CASSEAPRDSGRGEQYV. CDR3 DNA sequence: TGTGCCAGCAGTGAAGCACCGCGTGATAGCGGGAGGGGCGAGCAGTACGTC.

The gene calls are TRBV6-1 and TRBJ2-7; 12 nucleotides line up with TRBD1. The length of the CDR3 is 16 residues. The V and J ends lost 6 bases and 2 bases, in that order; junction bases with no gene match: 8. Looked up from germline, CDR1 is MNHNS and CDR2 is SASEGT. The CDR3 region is CASRSFGTGGTYEQYF. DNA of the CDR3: TGTGCCAGCAGATCTTTTGGGACAGGGGGCACCTACGAGCAGTACTTC.

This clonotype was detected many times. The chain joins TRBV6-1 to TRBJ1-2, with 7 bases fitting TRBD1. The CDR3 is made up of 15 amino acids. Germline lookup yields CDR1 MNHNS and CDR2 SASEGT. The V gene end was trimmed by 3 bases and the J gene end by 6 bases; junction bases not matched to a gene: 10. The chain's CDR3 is CASSEDSGTDHGYTF. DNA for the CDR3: TGTGCCAGCAGTGAGGACTCCGGGACAGATCATGGCTACACCTTC.

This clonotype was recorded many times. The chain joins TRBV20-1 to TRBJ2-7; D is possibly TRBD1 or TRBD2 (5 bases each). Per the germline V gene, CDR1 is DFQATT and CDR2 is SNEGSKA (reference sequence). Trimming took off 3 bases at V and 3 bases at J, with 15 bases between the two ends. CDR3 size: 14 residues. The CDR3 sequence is CSARLGSGGYEQYF. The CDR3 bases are TGCAGTGCTAGGTTAGGATCTGGGGGCTACGAGCAGTACTTC.

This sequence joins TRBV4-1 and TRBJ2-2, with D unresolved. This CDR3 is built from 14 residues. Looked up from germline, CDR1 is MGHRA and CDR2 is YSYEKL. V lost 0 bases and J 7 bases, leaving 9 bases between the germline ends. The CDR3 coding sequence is TGCGCCAGCAGCCAAGATCGTCTTAACGGGGAGCTGTTTTTT. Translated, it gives CASSQDRLNGELFF.

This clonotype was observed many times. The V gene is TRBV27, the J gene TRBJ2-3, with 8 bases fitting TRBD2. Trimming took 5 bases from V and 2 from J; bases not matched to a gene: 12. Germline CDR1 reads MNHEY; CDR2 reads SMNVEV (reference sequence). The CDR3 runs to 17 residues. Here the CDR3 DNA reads TGTGCCAGCAGTCCAGGATTGGTAGCGGGGTCCACAGATACGCAGTATTTT. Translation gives CASSPGLVAGSTDTQYF.

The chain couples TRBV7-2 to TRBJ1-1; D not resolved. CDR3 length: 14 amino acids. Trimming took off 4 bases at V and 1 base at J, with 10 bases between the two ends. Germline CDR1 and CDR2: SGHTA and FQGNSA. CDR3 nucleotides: TGTGCCAGCAGCTCAGGACTGGCGAACACTGAAGCTTTCTTT. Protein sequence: CASSSGLANTEAFF.

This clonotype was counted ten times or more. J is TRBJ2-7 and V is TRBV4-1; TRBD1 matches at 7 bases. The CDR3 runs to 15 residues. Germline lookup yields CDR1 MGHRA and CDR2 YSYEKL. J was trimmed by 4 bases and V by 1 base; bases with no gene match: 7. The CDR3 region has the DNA TGCGCCAGCAGCCAAGTTTCGGACAGGCCGTACGAGCAGTACTTC. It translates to CASSQVSDRPYEQYF.

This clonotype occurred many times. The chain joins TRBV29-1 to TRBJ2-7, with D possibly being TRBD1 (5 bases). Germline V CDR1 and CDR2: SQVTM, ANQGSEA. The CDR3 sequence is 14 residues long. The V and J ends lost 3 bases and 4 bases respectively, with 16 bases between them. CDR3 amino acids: CSVEVGAGWYEQYF. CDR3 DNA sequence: TGCAGCGTTGAGGTAGGGGCAGGGTGGTACGAGCAGTACTTC.

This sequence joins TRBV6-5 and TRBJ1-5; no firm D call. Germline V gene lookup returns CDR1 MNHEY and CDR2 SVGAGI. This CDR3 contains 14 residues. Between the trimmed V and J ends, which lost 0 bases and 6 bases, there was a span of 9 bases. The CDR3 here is CASSYSNGVQPQHF. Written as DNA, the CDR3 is TGTGCCAGCAGTTACTCGAATGGAGTTCAGCCCCAGCATTTT.

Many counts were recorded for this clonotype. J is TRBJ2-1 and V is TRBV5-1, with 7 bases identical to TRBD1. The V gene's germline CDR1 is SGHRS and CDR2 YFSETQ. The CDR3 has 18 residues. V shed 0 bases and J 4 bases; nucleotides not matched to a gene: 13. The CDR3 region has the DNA TGCGCCAGCAGCTTGGGTCAAACTCTAGGGGGCTCGTACAATGAGCAGTTCTTC. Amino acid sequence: CASSLGQTLGGSYNEQFF.

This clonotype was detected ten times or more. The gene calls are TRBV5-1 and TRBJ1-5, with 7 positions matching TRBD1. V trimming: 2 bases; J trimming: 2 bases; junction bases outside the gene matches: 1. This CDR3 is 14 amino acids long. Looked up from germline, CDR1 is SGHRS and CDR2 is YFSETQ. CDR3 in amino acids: CASSFGTGNQPQHF. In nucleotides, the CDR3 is TGCGCCAGCAGCTTCGGGACAGGCAATCAGCCCCAGCATTTT.

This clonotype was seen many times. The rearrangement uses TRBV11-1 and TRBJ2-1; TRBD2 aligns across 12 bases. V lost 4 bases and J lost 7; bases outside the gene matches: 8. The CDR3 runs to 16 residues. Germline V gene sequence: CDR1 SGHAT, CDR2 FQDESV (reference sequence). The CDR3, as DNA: TGTGCCAGCAGCTCCCTGACTAGCGGGAGTGTAAATGAGCAGTTCTTC. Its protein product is CASSSLTSGSVNEQFF.

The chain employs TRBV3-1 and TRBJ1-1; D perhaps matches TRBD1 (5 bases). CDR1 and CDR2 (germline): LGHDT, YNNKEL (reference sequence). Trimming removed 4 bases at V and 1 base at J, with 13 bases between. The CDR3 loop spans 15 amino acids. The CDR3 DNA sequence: TGTGCCAGCAGCCTCAGGGTTTTAAAGAACACTGAAGCTTTCTTT. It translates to CASSLRVLKNTEAFF.

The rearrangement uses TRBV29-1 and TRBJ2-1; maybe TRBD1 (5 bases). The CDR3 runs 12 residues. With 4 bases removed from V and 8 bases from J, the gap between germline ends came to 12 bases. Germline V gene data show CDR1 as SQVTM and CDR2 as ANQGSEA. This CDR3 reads CSVARVGDEQFF. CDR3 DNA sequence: TGCAGCGTTGCTCGGGTAGGGGATGAGCAGTTCTTC.

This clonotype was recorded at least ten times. The CDR3 bases are TGTGCCAGCTCACCACGATCAGGACAGGGAGGAACTGAAGCTTTCTTT. Protein product: CASSPRSGQGGTEAFF. The chain employs TRBV18 and TRBJ1-1, with TRBD1 matching 8 bases. Germline V lookup: CDR1 KGHSH, CDR2 LQKENI. The CDR3 length is 16 residues. The V gene end was trimmed by 1 base and the J gene end by 5 bases; junction bases not matched to a gene: 9.